The text below deals with one T cell receptor (beta chain). No antigen is known for it. The germline CDR1 and CDR2 sequences are MDHEN and SYDVKM. The CDR3 has 15 amino acids. Losses at the gene ends were 6 bases for V and 8 bases for J; bases not matched to a gene: 12. TCRdb's table, derived via immunoSEQ multiplex PCR, lists solely in-frame clones and lacks some. The data contain 150,000 to 200,000 clones, approximately 94% of them singletons. This sample is drawn from a study of T cell responses to AZD1222 COVID-19 vaccine. The study's findings and limits: The span of vaccine-associated CD4 TCRs extended across spike, with dominance at 160-218 and 743-854. Of spike-specific TCRs, nearly half reportedly target regions left unmutated in variants.

This receptor was obtained from an adult in good health. The chain employs TRBV28 and TRBJ1-2, with 10 bases identical to TRBD1. The sequenced sample was peripheral blood, obtained on day 0 of AZD1222 vaccination. CDR3 in DNA: TGTGCCAGCAGACCACCGGGACAGGGGATTTGGGGCTACACCTTC. Translated: CASRPPGQGIWGYTF.